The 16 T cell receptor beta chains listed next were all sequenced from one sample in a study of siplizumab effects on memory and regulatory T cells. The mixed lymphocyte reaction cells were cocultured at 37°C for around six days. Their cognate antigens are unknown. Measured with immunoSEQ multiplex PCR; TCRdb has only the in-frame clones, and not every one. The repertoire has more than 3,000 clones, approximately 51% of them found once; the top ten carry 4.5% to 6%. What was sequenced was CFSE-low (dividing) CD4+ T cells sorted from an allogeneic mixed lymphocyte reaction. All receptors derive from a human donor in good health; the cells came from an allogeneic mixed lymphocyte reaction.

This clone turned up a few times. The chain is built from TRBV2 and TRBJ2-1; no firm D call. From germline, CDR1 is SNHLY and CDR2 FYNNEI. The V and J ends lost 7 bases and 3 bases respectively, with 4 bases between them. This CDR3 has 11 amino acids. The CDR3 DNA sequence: TGTGCCAGCAACTTCTACAATGAGCAGTTCTTC. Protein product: CASNFYNEQFF. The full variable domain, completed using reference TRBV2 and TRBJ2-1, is EPEVTQTPSHQVTQMGQEVILRCVPISNHLYFYWYRQILGQKVEFLVSFYNNEISEKSEIFDDQFSVERPDGSNFTLKIRSTKLEDSAMYFCASNFYNEQFFGPGTRLTVL.

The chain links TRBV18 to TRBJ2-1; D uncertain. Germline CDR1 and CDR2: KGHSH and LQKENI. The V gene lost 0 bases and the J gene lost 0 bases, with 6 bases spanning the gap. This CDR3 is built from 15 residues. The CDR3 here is CASSPPNYSYNEQFF. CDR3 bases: TGTGCCAGCTCACCACCGAACTACTCCTACAATGAGCAGTTCTTC. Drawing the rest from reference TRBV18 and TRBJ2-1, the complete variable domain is NAGVMQNPRHLVRRRGQEARLRCSPMKGHSHVYWYRQLPEEGLKFMVYLQKENIIDESGMPKERFSAEFPKEGPSILRIQQVVRGDSAAYFCASSPPNYSYNEQFFGPGTRLTVL.

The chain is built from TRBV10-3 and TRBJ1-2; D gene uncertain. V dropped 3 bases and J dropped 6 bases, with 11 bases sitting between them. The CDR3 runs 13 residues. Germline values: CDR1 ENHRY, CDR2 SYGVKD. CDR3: CAISERAGNGYTF. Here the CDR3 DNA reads TGTGCCATCAGTGAAAGGGCGGGAAATGGCTACACCTTC.

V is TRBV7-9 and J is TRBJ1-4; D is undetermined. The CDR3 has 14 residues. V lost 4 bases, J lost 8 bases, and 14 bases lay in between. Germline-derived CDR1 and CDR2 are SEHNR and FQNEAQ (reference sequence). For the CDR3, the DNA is TGTGCCAGCAGCTCTCAAGGGTATAGGGAAAAACTGTTTTTT. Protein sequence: CASSSQGYREKLFF.

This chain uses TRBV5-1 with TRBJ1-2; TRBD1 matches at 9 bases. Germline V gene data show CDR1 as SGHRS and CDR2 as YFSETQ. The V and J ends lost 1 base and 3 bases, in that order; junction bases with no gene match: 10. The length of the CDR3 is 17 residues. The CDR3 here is CASSLPLTGGKDYGYTF. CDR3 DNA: TGCGCCAGCAGCTTGCCCCTGACAGGGGGGAAAGACTATGGCTACACCTTC.

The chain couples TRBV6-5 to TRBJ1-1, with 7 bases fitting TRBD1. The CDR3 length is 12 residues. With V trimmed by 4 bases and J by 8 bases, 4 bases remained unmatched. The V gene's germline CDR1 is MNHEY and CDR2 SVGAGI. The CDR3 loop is CASSSVTGEAFF. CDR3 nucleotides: TGTGCCAGCAGTTCTGTGACAGGGGAAGCTTTCTTT.

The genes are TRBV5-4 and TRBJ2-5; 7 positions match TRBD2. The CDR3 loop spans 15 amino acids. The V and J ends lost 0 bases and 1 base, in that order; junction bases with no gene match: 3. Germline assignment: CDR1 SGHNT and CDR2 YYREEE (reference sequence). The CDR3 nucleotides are TGTGCCAGCAGCTTGGATGCGGGGGTCCAAGAGACCCAGTACTTC. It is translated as CASSLDAGVQETQYF.

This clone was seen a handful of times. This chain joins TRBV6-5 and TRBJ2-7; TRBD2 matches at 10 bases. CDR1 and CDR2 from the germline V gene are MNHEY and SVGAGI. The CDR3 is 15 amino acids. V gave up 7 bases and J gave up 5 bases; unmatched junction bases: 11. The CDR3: CASIPSGGALHEQYF. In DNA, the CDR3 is TGTGCCAGCATCCCCAGCGGGGGGGCCCTCCACGAGCAGTACTTC.

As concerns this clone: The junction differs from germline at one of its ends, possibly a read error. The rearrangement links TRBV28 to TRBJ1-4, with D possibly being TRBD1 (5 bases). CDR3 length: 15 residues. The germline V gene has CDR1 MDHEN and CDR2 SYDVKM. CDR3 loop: CVSSYPGLANEKLFF. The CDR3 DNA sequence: TGTGTCAGCAGTTATCCAGGGCTCGCTAATGAAAAACTGTTTTTT.

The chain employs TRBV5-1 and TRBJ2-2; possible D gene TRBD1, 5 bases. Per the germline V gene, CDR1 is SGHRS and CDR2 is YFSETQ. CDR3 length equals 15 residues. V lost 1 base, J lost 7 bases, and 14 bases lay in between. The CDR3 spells CASSLRAGRGGELFF. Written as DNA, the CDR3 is TGCGCCAGCAGCTTGAGGGCAGGGCGAGGCGGGGAGCTGTTTTTT.

CDR3 sequence reads: CAIRAGISLNEQYF. The CDR3 nucleotides are TGTGCCATCCGGGCTGGCATTAGTCTCAACGAGCAGTACTTC. The chain couples TRBV10-3 to TRBJ2-7; no clear D gene. Trimming shortened V by 8 bases and J by 5 bases, and 19 bases separated the two germline ends. Germline V CDR1 and CDR2: ENHRY, SYGVKD. There are 14 residues in the CDR3.

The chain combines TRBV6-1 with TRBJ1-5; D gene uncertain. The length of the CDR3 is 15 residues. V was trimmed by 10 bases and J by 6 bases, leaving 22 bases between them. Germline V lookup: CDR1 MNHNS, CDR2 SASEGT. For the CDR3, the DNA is TGTGCCATCAACCCGGCCGCTGGTGGCATTCAGCCCCAGCATTTT. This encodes CAINPAAGGIQPQHF.

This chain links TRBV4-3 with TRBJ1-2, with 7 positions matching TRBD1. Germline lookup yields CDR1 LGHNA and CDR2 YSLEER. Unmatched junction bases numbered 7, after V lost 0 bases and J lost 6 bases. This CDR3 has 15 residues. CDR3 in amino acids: CASSQDFRQGDGYTF. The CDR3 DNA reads TGCGCCAGCAGCCAAGATTTTCGCCAGGGGGATGGCTACACCTTC.

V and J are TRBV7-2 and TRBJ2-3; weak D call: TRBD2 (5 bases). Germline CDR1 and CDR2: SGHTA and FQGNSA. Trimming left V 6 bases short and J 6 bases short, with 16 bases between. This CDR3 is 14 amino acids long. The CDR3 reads CASRSSPARDTQYF. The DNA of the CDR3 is TGTGCCAGCAGATCTAGCCCAGCAAGGGATACGCAGTATTTT.

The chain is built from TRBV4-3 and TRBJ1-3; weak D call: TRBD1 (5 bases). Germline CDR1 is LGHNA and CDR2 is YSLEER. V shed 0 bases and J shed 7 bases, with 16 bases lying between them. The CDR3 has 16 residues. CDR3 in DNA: TGCGCCAGCAGCCAAGATTGGAGGCAGGGAGGGAACACCATATATTTT. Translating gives CASSQDWRQGGNTIYF.

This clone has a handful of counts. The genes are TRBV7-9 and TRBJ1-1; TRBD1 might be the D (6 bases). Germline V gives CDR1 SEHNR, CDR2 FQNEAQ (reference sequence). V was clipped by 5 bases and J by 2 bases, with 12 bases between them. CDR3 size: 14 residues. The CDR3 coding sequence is TGTGCCAGCAGCCCAGGACAGTTAAACACTGAAGCTTTCTTT. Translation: CASSPGQLNTEAFF.